The 25 T cell receptor beta chains presented below share a single source sample, sequenced in a study of T cell changes during pregnancy in multiple sclerosis. The assay was immunoSEQ multiplex PCR, and TCRdb's table has in-frame clones only and misses some. The sample holds tens of thousands of clones, 92% seen once. This specimen was peripheral blood, taken in the third trimester of pregnancy. These receptors were obtained from a female donor in good health, enrolled as a control in a pregnancy study.

This chain joins TRBV2 and TRBJ1-1; D gene ambiguous. The CDR3 covers 12 residues. Germline V gene sequence: CDR1 SNHLY, CDR2 FYNNEI. The V end lost 4 bases, the J end lost 11 bases, and 14 bases lay between the germline ends. The CDR3 nucleotides are TGTGCCAGCAGTGTCGGCTCCGGCGGGGCTTTCTTT. The encoded protein is CASSVGSGGAFF. The full variable domain, rest sourced from reference TRBV2 and TRBJ1-1, is EPEVTQTPSHQVTQMGQEVILRCVPISNHLYFYWYRQILGQKVEFLVSFYNNEISEKSEIFDDQFSVERPDGSNFTLKIRSTKLEDSAMYFCASSVGSGGAFFGQGTRLTVV.

The chain links TRBV6-1 to TRBJ2-1; perhaps TRBD2 as D (5 bases). The V and J ends lost 1 base and 3 bases respectively, with 7 bases between them. The CDR3 spans 14 residues. CDR1 and CDR2 (germline): MNHNS, SASEGT. In DNA, the CDR3 is TGTGCCAGCAGTGAAGGAGGACTCTACAATGAGCAGTTCTTC. Translation: CASSEGGLYNEQFF.

The chain has TRBV29-1 and TRBJ1-2, with D possibly TRBD1 on 5 matching bases. Trimming removed 6 bases at V and 4 bases at J, with 12 bases between. Per germline, CDR1 SQVTM and CDR2 ANQGSEA. The CDR3 contains 12 residues. DNA for the CDR3: TGCAGCGTGGCAGGGTACGTCTATGGCTACACCTTC. This translates into CSVAGYVYGYTF.

The V call is TRBV2, the J call TRBJ2-7; 8 nucleotides align to TRBD2. The V and J ends lost 6 bases and 4 bases, in that order; junction bases with no gene match: 5. Germline V gene sequence: CDR1 SNHLY, CDR2 FYNNEI. The CDR3 sequence is 13 residues long. The CDR3 reads CASRNSGEYEQYF. The DNA for the CDR3 is TGTGCCAGCAGGAATAGCGGGGAGTACGAGCAGTACTTC. Using reference TRBV2 and TRBJ2-7 for the parts outside the CDR3, the full variable domain is EPEVTQTPSHQVTQMGQEVILRCVPISNHLYFYWYRQILGQKVEFLVSFYNNEISEKSEIFDDQFSVERPDGSNFTLKIRSTKLEDSAMYFCASRNSGEYEQYFGPGTRLTVT.

The chain uses TRBV2 and TRBJ2-7, with D tentatively TRBD2 (5 bases). The CDR3 is 13 amino acids. Germline V gene lookup returns CDR1 SNHLY and CDR2 FYNNEI. The germline V and J ends were trimmed by 5 bases and 3 bases, with 11 bases remaining between them. The CDR3 is CASSYYGLYEQYF. The CDR3 nucleotides read TGTGCCAGCAGTTACTACGGACTCTACGAGCAGTACTTC.

J is TRBJ2-3 and V is TRBV5-8, with 12 positions matching TRBD2. This CDR3 has 17 amino acids. Trimming removed 2 bases from V and 3 bases from J; junction bases left unmatched: 7. Germline V gene sequence: CDR1 SGHTS, CDR2 YDEGEE. The CDR3 DNA reads as TGTGCCAGCAGCTTAGGGCCTACTAGCGGGAGGACAGATACGCAGTATTTT. This translates into CASSLGPTSGRTDTQYF.

The rearrangement uses TRBV10-1 and TRBJ2-2; maybe TRBD2 (5 bases). CDR1 and CDR2 (germline): WNHNN, SYGVQD (reference sequence). The CDR3 is made up of 14 amino acids. Between the trimmed V and J ends, which lost 7 bases and 3 bases, there was a span of 12 bases. Written as DNA, the CDR3 is TGCGCCAGCACCCGGGGTGGGGACACCGGGGAGCTGTTTTTT. Amino acid sequence: CASTRGGDTGELFF.

The rearrangement joins TRBV29-1 to TRBJ2-7, with D possibly being TRBD1 (5 bases). Trimming cost V 7 bases and J 1 base, with 17 bases left between them. Germline-derived CDR1 and CDR2 are SQVTM and ANQGSEA. The CDR3 contains 14 residues. CDR3 sequence (DNA): TGCAGCGCTACCACACAGGTTGGTTCCTACGAGCAGTACTTC. It yields the protein CSATTQVGSYEQYF.

The gene calls are TRBV7-3 and TRBJ2-5, with D perhaps matching TRBD2 (6 bases). Trimming cost V 5 bases and J 3 bases, with 16 bases left between them. Germline V CDR1 and CDR2: SGHTA, FQGTGA. The CDR3 has 15 residues. CDR3: CASSLSGGSEETQYF. The CDR3, as DNA: TGTGCCAGCAGCCTATCCGGAGGGAGCGAAGAGACCCAGTACTTC. The full variable domain, completed using reference TRBV7-3 and TRBJ2-5, is GAGVSQTPSNKVTEKGKYVELRCDPISGHTALYWYRQSLGQGPEFLIYFQGTGAADDSGLPNDRFFAVRPEGSVSTLKIQRTERGDSAVYLCASSLSGGSEETQYFGPGTRLLVL.

CDR3 amino acids: CASRATDRHYEQYF. As DNA, the CDR3 is TGTGCCAGCAGGGCCACAGACAGACACTACGAGCAGTACTTC. The chain recombines TRBV6-1 with TRBJ2-7, with D perhaps TRBD1 (5 bases). There are 14 residues in the CDR3. Germline loops: CDR1 MNHNS, CDR2 SASEGT. The ends were cut back, 6 bases at V and 3 bases at J, with 15 bases in the middle.

This chain joins TRBV7-8 and TRBJ2-4; tentatively, D is TRBD2 (6 bases). The CDR3 runs 17 residues. Trimming stripped 1 base from V and 0 bases from J, with 13 bases between. Germline V gene lookup returns CDR1 SGHVS and CDR2 FQNEAQ. This chain's CDR3 is CASSLERDLLAKNIQYF. The CDR3 DNA is TGTGCCAGCAGCTTAGAAAGGGACTTACTAGCCAAAAACATTCAGTACTTC.

J is TRBJ2-1 and V is TRBV7-2; 7 nucleotides agree with TRBD2. The J segment lost 3 bases and the V segment lost 1 base, leaving 6 bases of the junction unmatched. Germline CDR1 and CDR2: SGHTA and FQGNSA. The CDR3 has 16 residues. The CDR3 loop reads CASSLDYSGGYNEQFF. As DNA, the CDR3 is TGTGCCAGCAGCTTAGATTATTCGGGAGGCTACAATGAGCAGTTCTTC.

This clone was detected only once. The chain employs TRBV5-4 and TRBJ2-7; 8 bases map to TRBD1. Germline CDR1 and CDR2: SGHNT and YYREEE (reference sequence). The CDR3 runs 16 residues. V was pared by 4 bases and J by 0 bases, with 9 bases of the junction left unmatched. This CDR3 is CASSRPGQAASYEQYF. The DNA of the CDR3 is TGTGCCAGCAGCCGGCCGGGACAGGCGGCCTCCTACGAGCAGTACTTC.

The chain employs TRBV5-5 and TRBJ2-5, with 9 bases fitting TRBD1. The CDR3 runs 16 residues. The germline CDR1 and CDR2 sequences are SGHKS and YYEKEE (reference sequence). V was pared by 0 bases and J by 5 bases, with 8 bases of the junction left unmatched. CDR3 residues: CASSLAGQGLGETQYF. DNA of the CDR3: TGTGCCAGCAGCTTGGCAGGACAGGGGCTCGGGGAGACCCAGTACTTC.

The J gene is TRBJ1-1, the V gene TRBV15, with D tentatively TRBD1 (5 bases). V lost 3 bases to trimming and J lost 4 bases, with 18 bases between them. This CDR3 is 16 amino acids long. CDR1 is LNHNV and CDR2 is YYDKDF in the germline V gene (reference sequence). The CDR3 bases are TGTGCCACCAGCAGGGAGGTATACCGGGGGGGCACTGAAGCTTTCTTT. Residues: CATSREVYRGGTEAFF.

V usage is TRBV30 and J usage is TRBJ2-5; D possibly corresponds to TRBD2 (7 bases). The germline CDR1 and CDR2 sequences are GTSNPN and SVGIG (reference sequence). Between the trimmed V and J ends, which lost 2 bases and 6 bases, there was a span of 13 bases. This CDR3 comprises 13 residues. DNA for the CDR3: TGTGCCTGGAGTCCCGGGGGGCTGAAGACCCAGTACTTC. This sequence encodes CAWSPGGLKTQYF.

This clone showed up just once. J is TRBJ2-7 and V is TRBV11-2; TRBD1 aligns across 7 bases. Germline values: CDR1 SGHAT, CDR2 FQNNGV. This CDR3 is 13 amino acids long. Germline trimming cut 6 bases from V and 1 base from J; bases unmatched to any gene: 3. The chain's CDR3 is CASREQGSYEQYF. DNA of the CDR3: TGTGCCAGCAGGGAACAGGGGTCCTACGAGCAGTACTTC.

The chain couples TRBV10-2 to TRBJ1-2; D call uncertain. Germline CDR1 WSHSY, CDR2 SAAADI. Trimming took off 8 bases at V and 3 bases at J, with 10 bases between the two ends. The CDR3 runs to 12 residues. The CDR3 spells CASRIEHYGYTF. For the CDR3, the DNA is TGCGCCAGCCGAATCGAGCACTATGGCTACACCTTC.

This clone was seen only once. The chain is built from TRBV4-1 and TRBJ2-1; D unclear. Trimming took off 0 bases at V and 6 bases at J, with 15 bases between the two ends. CDR1 MGHRA and CDR2 YSYEKL come from the germline V gene. The CDR3 spans 16 residues. CDR3 in amino acids: CASSQDRVFPFNEQFF. In nucleotides, the CDR3 is TGCGCCAGCAGCCAAGATCGAGTTTTCCCTTTCAATGAGCAGTTCTTC.

The chain recombines TRBV7-9 with TRBJ2-7; 8 nucleotides match TRBD1. Germline V gives CDR1 SEHNR, CDR2 FQNEAQ (reference sequence). V was pared by 5 bases and J by 5 bases, with 11 bases of the junction left unmatched. The CDR3 covers 15 residues. CDR3 in DNA: TGTGCCAGCAGCCCCGGACAGGGTGCATTTGACGAGCAGTACTTC. Residues: CASSPGQGAFDEQYF.

The CDR3 DNA follows: TGTGCCAGCAGCTGGGGACTAGCTCCGTACGAGCAGTACTTC. It codes for CASSWGLAPYEQYF. The chain combines TRBV5-6 with TRBJ2-7, with 9 bases lining up with TRBD2. Germline trimming cut 3 bases from V and 4 bases from J; bases unmatched to any gene: 5. The CDR3 sequence is 14 residues long. CDR1 SGHDT and CDR2 YYEEEE come from the germline V gene.

This chain links TRBV4-3 with TRBJ1-1, with D perhaps TRBD1 (5 bases). Trimming left V 0 bases short and J 3 bases short, with 8 bases between. The germline V gene encodes CDR1 LGHNA and CDR2 YSLEER. The CDR3 has 14 residues. The CDR3 coding sequence is TGCGCCAGCAGCCAAGACGGGGGGGACACTGAAGCTTTCTTT. Translation: CASSQDGGDTEAFF.

The chain joins TRBV4-1 to TRBJ2-7; possible D gene TRBD2, 6 bases. Germline CDR1 reads MGHRA; CDR2 reads YSYEKL. The CDR3 has 12 residues. The V gene lost 0 bases and the J gene lost 12 bases, with 12 bases spanning the gap. CDR3 in amino acids: CASSQETGRRYF. DNA for the CDR3: TGCGCCAGCAGCCAAGAAACCGGGAGAAGGTACTTC.

V gene TRBV29-1 combines with J gene TRBJ2-1; TRBD2 aligns across 7 bases. In germline, CDR1 is SQVTM, CDR2 ANQGSEA. V dropped 0 bases and J dropped 9; count of bases not matched to a gene: 5. The CDR3 runs to 13 residues. The CDR3 nucleotides read TGCAGCGTTGAAGAGGGGGGGTTAGGTGAGCAGTTCTTC. Encoded protein: CSVEEGGLGEQFF.

The chain uses TRBV19 and TRBJ2-7; D perhaps matches TRBD2 (6 bases). The CDR3 totals 14 residues. Germline lookup yields CDR1 LNHDA and CDR2 SQIVND (reference sequence). Trimming left V 6 bases short and J 6 bases short, with 18 bases between. CDR3 sequence: CASRGRGIKVEQYF. The CDR3 coding sequence is TGTGCCAGTAGGGGCCGGGGGATTAAGGTCGAGCAGTACTTC. The full variable domain, completed using reference TRBV19 and TRBJ2-7, is DGGITQSPKYLFRKEGQNVTLSCEQNLNHDAMYWYRQDPGQGLRLIYYSQIVNDFQKGDIAEGYSVSREKKESFPLTVTSAQKNPTAFYLCASRGRGIKVEQYFGPGTRLTVT.